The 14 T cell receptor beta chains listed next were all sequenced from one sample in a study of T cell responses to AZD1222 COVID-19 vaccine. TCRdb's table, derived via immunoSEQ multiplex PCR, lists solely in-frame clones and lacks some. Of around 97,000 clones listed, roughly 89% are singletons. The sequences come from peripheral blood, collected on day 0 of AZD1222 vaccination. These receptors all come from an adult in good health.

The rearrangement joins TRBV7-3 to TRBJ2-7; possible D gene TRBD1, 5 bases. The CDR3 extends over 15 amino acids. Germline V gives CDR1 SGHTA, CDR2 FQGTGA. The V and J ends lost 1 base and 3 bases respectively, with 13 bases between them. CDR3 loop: CASSLRGGSGYEQYF. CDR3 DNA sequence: TGTGCCAGCAGCTTAAGGGGCGGCAGTGGCTACGAGCAGTACTTC. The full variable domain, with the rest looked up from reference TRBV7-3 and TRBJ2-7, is GAGVSQTPSNKVTEKGKYVELRCDPISGHTALYWYRQSLGQGPEFLIYFQGTGAADDSGLPNDRFFAVRPEGSVSTLKIQRTERGDSAVYLCASSLRGGSGYEQYFGPGTRLTVT.

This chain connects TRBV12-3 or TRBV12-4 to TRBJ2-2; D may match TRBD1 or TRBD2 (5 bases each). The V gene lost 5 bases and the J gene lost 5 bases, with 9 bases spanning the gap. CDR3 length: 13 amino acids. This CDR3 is CASSLGETGELFF. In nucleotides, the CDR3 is TGTGCCAGCAGTCTGGGGGAGACCGGGGAGCTGTTTTTT.

CDR3 amino acids: CASSIGGANVLTF. The DNA for the CDR3 is TGTGCCAGTAGTATTGGTGGGGCCAACGTCCTGACTTTC. The chain couples TRBV19 to TRBJ2-6; no firm D call. CDR1 and CDR2 from the germline V gene are LNHDA and SQIVND (reference sequence). This CDR3 comprises 13 residues. V lost 3 bases, J lost 3 bases, and 3 bases lay in between.

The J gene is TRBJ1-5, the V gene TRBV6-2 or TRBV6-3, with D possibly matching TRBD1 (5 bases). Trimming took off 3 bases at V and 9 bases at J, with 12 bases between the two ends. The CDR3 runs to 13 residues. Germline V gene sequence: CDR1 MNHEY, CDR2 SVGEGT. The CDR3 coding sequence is TGTGCCAGCAGTTATTTCCCCGGGACGCCCCAGCATTTT. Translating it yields CASSYFPGTPQHF.

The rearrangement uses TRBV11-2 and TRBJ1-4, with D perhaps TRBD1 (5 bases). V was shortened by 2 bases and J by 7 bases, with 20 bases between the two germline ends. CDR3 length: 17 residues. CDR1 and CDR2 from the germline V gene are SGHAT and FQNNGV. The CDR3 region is CASSLTSGTRGGEKLFF. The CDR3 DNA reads TGTGCCAGCAGCTTAACCTCCGGGACCCGGGGGGGTGAAAAACTGTTTTTT.

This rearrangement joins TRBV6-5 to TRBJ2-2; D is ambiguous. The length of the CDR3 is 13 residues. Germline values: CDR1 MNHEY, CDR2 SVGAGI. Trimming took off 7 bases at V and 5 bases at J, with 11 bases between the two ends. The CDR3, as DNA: TGTGCCAGCACCAACCTAGGAACCGGGGAGCTGTTTTTT. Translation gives CASTNLGTGELFF.

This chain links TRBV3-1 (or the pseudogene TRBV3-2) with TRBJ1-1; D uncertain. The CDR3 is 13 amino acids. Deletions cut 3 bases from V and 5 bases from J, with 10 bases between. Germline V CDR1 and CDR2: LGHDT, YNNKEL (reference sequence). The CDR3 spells CASSHGPRTEAFF. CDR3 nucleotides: TGTGCCAGCAGCCACGGGCCTCGAACTGAAGCTTTCTTT.

CDR3 nucleotides: TGCAGTGCTAGTGTCGGGACACCACCCTACAATGAGCAGTTCTTC. This gives the protein CSASVGTPPYNEQFF. The rearrangement uses TRBV20-1 and TRBJ2-1; D is perhaps TRBD1 (6 bases). V was trimmed by 3 bases and J by 2 bases, leaving 14 bases between them. Germline CDR1 reads DFQATT; CDR2 reads SNEGSKA (reference sequence). The CDR3 has 15 amino acids.

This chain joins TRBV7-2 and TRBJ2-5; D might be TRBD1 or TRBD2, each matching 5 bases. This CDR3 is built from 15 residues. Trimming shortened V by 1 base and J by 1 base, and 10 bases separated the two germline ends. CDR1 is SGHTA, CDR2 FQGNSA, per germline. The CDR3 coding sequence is TGTGCCAGCAGCTTAGTTAGGGGACCCCAAGAGACCCAGTACTTC. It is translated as CASSLVRGPQETQYF.

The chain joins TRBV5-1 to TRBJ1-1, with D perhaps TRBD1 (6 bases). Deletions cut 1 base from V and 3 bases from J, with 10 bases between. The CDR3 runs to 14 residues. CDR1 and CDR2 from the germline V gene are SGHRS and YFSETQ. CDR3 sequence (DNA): TGCGCCAGCAGCTTGACAGGGTACGACACTGAAGCTTTCTTT. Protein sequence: CASSLTGYDTEAFF.

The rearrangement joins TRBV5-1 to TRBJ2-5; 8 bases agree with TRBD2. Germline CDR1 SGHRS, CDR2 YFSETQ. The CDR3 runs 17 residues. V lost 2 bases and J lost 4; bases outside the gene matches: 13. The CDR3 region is CASSFSGAGEGGETQYF. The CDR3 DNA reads TGCGCCAGCAGCTTCTCAGGAGCGGGAGAGGGGGGAGAGACCCAGTACTTC.

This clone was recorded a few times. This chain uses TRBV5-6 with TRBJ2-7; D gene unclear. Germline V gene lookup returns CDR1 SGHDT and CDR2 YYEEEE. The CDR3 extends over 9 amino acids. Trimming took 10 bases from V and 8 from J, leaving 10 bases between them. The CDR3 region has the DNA TGTGCCCGTGTGTACAAGCAGTACTTC. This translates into CARVYKQYF. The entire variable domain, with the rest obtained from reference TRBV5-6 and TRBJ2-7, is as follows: DAGVTQSPTHLIKTRGQQVTLRCSPKSGHDTVSWYQQALGQGPQFIFQYYEEEERQRGNFPDRFSGHQFPNYSSELNVNALLLGDSALYLCARVYKQYFGPGTRLTVT.

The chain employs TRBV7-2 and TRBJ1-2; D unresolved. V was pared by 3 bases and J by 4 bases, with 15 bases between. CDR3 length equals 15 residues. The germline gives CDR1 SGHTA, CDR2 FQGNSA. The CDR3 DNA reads TGTGCCAGCAGCTTGGGTGGTTTACCTCCCTATGGCTACACCTTC. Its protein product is CASSLGGLPPYGYTF.

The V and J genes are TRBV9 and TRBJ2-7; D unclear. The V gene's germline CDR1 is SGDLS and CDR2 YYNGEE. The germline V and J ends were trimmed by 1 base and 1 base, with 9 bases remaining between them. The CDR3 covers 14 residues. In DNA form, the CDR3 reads TGTGCCAGCAGCGTACATCCTCGGTCCTACGAGCAGTACTTC. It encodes CASSVHPRSYEQYF. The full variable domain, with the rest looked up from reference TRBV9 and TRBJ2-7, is DSGVTQTPKHLITATGQRVTLRCSPRSGDLSVYWYQQSLDQGLQFLIQYYNGEERAKGNILERFSAQQFPDLHSELNLSSLELGDSALYFCASSVHPRSYEQYFGPGTRLTVT.